This record looks at one TCR beta chain sequence and its context. What it binds is unknown. V shed 5 bases, J shed 6 bases, and the junction held 11 bases outside the gene matches. Germline CDR1 is SSHAT and CDR2 is FNYEAQ (reference sequence). The CDR3 has 15 residues. Primers included in the PCR were 60 Vbeta and 13 Jbeta primers. The repertoire was sequenced with immunoSEQ multiplex PCR; TCRdb's copy has only in-frame clones and lacks some. The data contain some 110,000 clones, around 69% of them seen just once; the ten biggest clones take up more than 15%. The data stem from a study of cytomegalovirus exposure and HLA in healthy donors. The study, taken as a whole, reports: Some TCR beta chains (more than 150 of them) were listed as cytomegalovirus-associated.

As for the donors, each was a healthy bone marrow donor. Although they were nominally healthy when sampled, donors likely had unrecorded immune exposures. This clonotype was obtained from a man aged 45-65 years in good health and CMV-seropositive. The genes are TRBV7-7 and TRBJ2-5; 8 bases align to TRBD1. The specimen was PBMCs. In DNA form, the CDR3 reads TGTGCCAGCAGCCCCCTTCCCGGGACAGGCAAGACCCAGTACTTC. The encoded protein is CASSPLPGTGKTQYF.